This is a list of T cell receptor beta chains from one sample in a study of breast tumors, draining lymph nodes, adjacent tissues. TCRdb redid the calling of the multiplex PCR reads with MiXCR, one entry per CDR3 protein. The sample includes about 120,000 distinct CDR3 sequences, 20% of them seen just once. Sequencing input: axillary lymph node tissue. The receptors shown here come from a female donor with breast cancer. Some clones in this sample may be carry-over from other donors' samples. Each CDR3 is given with its conserved first and last residue. Fields, in order: D gene, clone size, J gene, V gene, CDR3 DNA, CDR3 protein. A D gene is named only where the DNA matches it firmly. Rows give clone size only sometimes, using once, few, many, or a class for an expanded clone.

D: TRBD2; size: many; J: TRBJ2-1; V: TRBV6-1; DNA: TGTGCCAGCAGTGCTGGGGGGGGTTCCTACAATGAGCAGTTCTTC; CDR3: CASSAGGGSYNEQFF
D: .; size: many; J: TRBJ2-2; V: TRBV20-1; DNA: TGCAGTGCTACAGGGCCAGACACCGGGGAGCTGTTTTTT; CDR3: CSATGPDTGELFF
D: .; size: many; J: TRBJ1-6; V: TRBV12-3/TRBV12-4; DNA: TGTGCCAGCAGGACCTCTGAGGCAGGGACAAATTCACCCCTCCACTTT; CDR3: CASRTSEAGTNSPLHF
D: TRBD1; size: many; J: TRBJ2-1; V: TRBV7-2; DNA: TGTGCCAGCAGTCCAGGGACAGGGGCTTGGAATGAGCAGTTCTTC; CDR3: CASSPGTGAWNEQFF
D: .; size: many; J: TRBJ2-3; V: TRBV5-5; DNA: TGTGCCAGCAGCTTGACCGCCAGGGGCACAGATACGCAGTATTTT; CDR3: CASSLTARGTDTQYF
D: TRBD1; size: .; J: TRBJ1-1; V: TRBV20-1; DNA: TGCAGTGCTAGAGATCCCACAGGGGTTAACGGTGAAGCTTTCTTT; CDR3: CSARDPTGVNGEAFF
D: .; size: many; J: TRBJ2-3; V: TRBV11-3; DNA: TGTGCCAGCAGCTTAGCGGAGGGTTTCGATACGCAGTATTTT; CDR3: CASSLAEGFDTQYF
D: TRBD1; size: .; J: TRBJ2-7; V: TRBV3-1; DNA: TGTACCAGCAGCCCGTGGACAGGGAGCCCCTACGAGCAGTACTTC; CDR3: CTSSPWTGSPYEQYF
D: .; size: few; J: TRBJ1-2; V: TRBV6-6; DNA: TGTGCCAGCAGTTACTCACTGTTTTCTAACTATGGCTACACCTTC; CDR3: CASSYSLFSNYGYTF
D: .; size: many; J: TRBJ2-3; V: TRBV20-1; DNA: TGCAGTCCTCGAGGAGGCCTTAGCACAGATACGCAGTATTTT; CDR3: CSPRGGLSTDTQYF
D: TRBD1; size: .; J: TRBJ2-7; V: TRBV28; DNA: TGTGCCAGCAGTCCCCGACAGGGGAGGTACGAGCAGTACTTC; CDR3: CASSPRQGRYEQYF
D: TRBD1; size: many; J: TRBJ1-4; V: TRBV7-3; DNA: TGTGCCAGCAGTCAGGGGGATATCGGAAAACTGTTTTTT; CDR3: CASSQGDIGKLFF
D: TRBD1; size: .; J: TRBJ2-5; V: TRBV5-1; DNA: TGCGCCAGCAGCTTGAGGACAGGGACCCAAGAGACCCAGTACTTC; CDR3: CASSLRTGTQETQYF
D: .; size: .; J: TRBJ2-3; V: TRBV5-4; DNA: TGTGCCAGCAGCCTACCGGGACCGACGGCTCCAGATACGCAGTATTTT; CDR3: CASSLPGPTAPDTQYF
D: TRBD2; size: few; J: TRBJ2-4; V: TRBV7-2; DNA: TGTGCCAGCAGCACAACTAGCGGGAGGGGCGGTATTCAGTACTTC; CDR3: CASSTTSGRGGIQYF
D: .; size: many; J: TRBJ2-1; V: TRBV6-1; DNA: TGTGCCAGCAACCAACAGGTTAATGAGCAGTTCTTC; CDR3: CASNQQVNEQFF
D: .; size: many; J: TRBJ2-1; V: TRBV7-9; DNA: TGTGCCAGCAGCTTAGAGGGGGGAGCCGGTGAGCAGTTCTTC; CDR3: CASSLEGGAGEQFF
D: TRBD2; size: many; J: TRBJ2-7; V: TRBV20-1; DNA: TGCAGTGCTCTCCCAATAGCGGGAGGGCCCCATCCATCTATCGAGCAGTACTTC; CDR3: CSALPIAGGPHPSIEQYF
D: TRBD1; size: many; J: TRBJ2-5; V: TRBV20-1; DNA: TGCAGTGCAACAATGGGGACAGGGTACCAAGAGACCCAGTACTTC; CDR3: CSATMGTGYQETQYF
D: .; size: many; J: TRBJ1-3; V: TRBV18; DNA: TGTGCCAGCTCAAGAGGGACTGGAAACACCATATATTTT; CDR3: CASSRGTGNTIYF
D: .; size: .; J: TRBJ2-6; V: TRBV5-5; DNA: TGTGCCAGCAGCTTATCTGGGGCGTCTGGGGCCAACGTCCTGACTTTC; CDR3: CASSLSGASGANVLTF
D: .; size: many; J: TRBJ1-2; V: TRBV5-5; DNA: TGTGCCAGCAGCAAAAACCTCGACAGTCGGGTGTTATTCTACACCTTC; CDR3: CASSKNLDSRVLFYTF
D: .; size: many; J: TRBJ1-5; V: TRBV6-6; DNA: TGTGCCAGCAGTTACGGGACCGATTATAGCAATCAGCCCCAGCATTTT; CDR3: CASSYGTDYSNQPQHF
D: TRBD1; size: many; J: TRBJ2-3; V: TRBV19; DNA: TGTGCCAGCAGGGACAGGGGTGCGGATACGCAGTATTTT; CDR3: CASRDRGADTQYF
D: .; size: many; J: TRBJ1-6; V: TRBV5-6; DNA: TGTGCCAGCAGCTTGGAGTCTTGGACATTGAGTTCACCCCTCCACTTT; CDR3: CASSLESWTLSSPLHF
D: .; size: many; J: TRBJ2-5; V: TRBV4-1; DNA: TGCGCCAGCAGCGGTCGGGCTACCACGTACCAAGAGACCCAGTACTTC; CDR3: CASSGRATTYQETQYF
D: .; size: many; J: TRBJ2-5; V: TRBV5-1; DNA: TGCGCCAGCAGCTTGGAAGCAGGGATAGAGACCCAGTACTTC; CDR3: CASSLEAGIETQYF
D: .; size: many; J: TRBJ2-7; V: TRBV3-1; DNA: TGTGCCAGCAGCCAAGGAAGCCCCAGGACCTACTTC; CDR3: CASSQGSPRTYF
D: .; size: many; J: TRBJ2-2; V: TRBV28; DNA: TGTGCCAGCAGTTCCTCCGGGGCCCAGCGCACCGGGGAGCTGTTTTTT; CDR3: CASSSSGAQRTGELFF
D: .; size: many; J: TRBJ2-3; V: TRBV19; DNA: TGTGCCAGTAGCTTGGTGGGGGTCAGGGCAGATACGCAGTATTTT; CDR3: CASSLVGVRADTQYF
D: .; size: many; J: TRBJ1-6; V: TRBV10-1; DNA: TGCGCCAGCAGTATCACAGGTAAGGTTGGTTCACCCCTCCACTTT; CDR3: CASSITGKVGSPLHF
D: .; size: many; J: TRBJ2-7; V: TRBV6-5; DNA: TGTGCCAGCAGTCCCGGGGATCTTTACGAGCAGTACTTC; CDR3: CASSPGDLYEQYF
D: .; size: many; J: TRBJ2-5; V: TRBV19; DNA: TGTGCCAGTAGTATTGGGGCCGGGCGACAAGAGACCCAGTACTTC; CDR3: CASSIGAGRQETQYF
D: TRBD1; size: many; J: TRBJ1-6; V: TRBV4-1; DNA: TGCGCCAGCAGCCAACAGGGGGGTTCACCCCTCCACTTT; CDR3: CASSQQGGSPLHF
D: .; size: many; J: TRBJ2-7; V: TRBV10-3; DNA: TGTGCCATCAGTGAAATAGTAGGTCACGAGCAGTACTTC; CDR3: CAISEIVGHEQYF